Included here is one TCR beta chain sequence, with context. The sample originates from a study of shared clonotypes between healthy human individuals. Using immunoSEQ multiplex PCR, the repertoire was profiled, and TCRdb retains in-frame clones only, with some absent. The repertoire includes hundreds of thousands of clones, less than 80% of them detected once, and approximately 1.8% sits in the top ten. The sequenced sample was memory CD4+ T cells sorted from blood. Specified subset: CD45RA-negative fraction. This TCR was recovered from a woman in her twenties or thirties in good health.

The CDR3 region has the DNA TGTGCCAGCAGCTTACTAGCGGGTGCAGATACGCAGTATTTT. This encodes CASSLLAGADTQYF. The chain is built from TRBV7-3 and TRBJ2-3, with TRBD2 identical over 8 bases. Germline CDR1 reads SGHTA; CDR2 reads FQGTGA. The length of the CDR3 is 14 residues. Trimming cost V 2 bases and J 4 bases; bases outside gene matches: 2. The entire variable domain, with the rest obtained from reference TRBV7-3 and TRBJ2-3, is as follows: GAGVSQTPSNKVTEKGKYVELRCDPISGHTALYWYRQSLGQGPEFLIYFQGTGAADDSGLPNDRFFAVRPEGSVSTLKIQRTERGDSAVYLCASSLLAGADTQYFGPGTRLTVL.